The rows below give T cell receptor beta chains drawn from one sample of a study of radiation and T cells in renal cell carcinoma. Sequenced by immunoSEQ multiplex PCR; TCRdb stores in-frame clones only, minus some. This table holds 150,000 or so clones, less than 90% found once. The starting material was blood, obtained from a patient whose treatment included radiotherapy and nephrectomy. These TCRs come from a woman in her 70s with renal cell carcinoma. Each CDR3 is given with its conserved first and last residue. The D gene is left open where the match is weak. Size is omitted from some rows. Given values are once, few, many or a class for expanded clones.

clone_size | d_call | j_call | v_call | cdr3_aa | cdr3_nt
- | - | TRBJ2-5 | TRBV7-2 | CASSSPGDQYF | TGTGCCAGCAGCTCCCCGGGAGACCAGTACTTC
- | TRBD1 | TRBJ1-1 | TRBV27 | CASSSTGDRTEAFF | TGTGCCAGCAGTTCGACAGGGGATCGGACTGAAGCTTTCTTT
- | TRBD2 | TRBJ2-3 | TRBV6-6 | CASSSGTSAADTQYF | TGTGCCAGCAGTTCGGGGACTAGCGCTGCAGATACGCAGTATTTT
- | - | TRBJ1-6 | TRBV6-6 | CASSYSAALSSPLHF | TGTGCCAGCAGTTACTCGGCGGCCCTCTCTTCACCCCTCCACTTT
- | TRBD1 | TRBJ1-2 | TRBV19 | CASSATTGGFNYGYTF | TGTGCCAGTAGTGCAACGACAGGGGGCTTTAACTATGGCTACACCTTC
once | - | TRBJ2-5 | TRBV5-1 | CASSFQGQETQYF | TGCGCCAGCAGCTTTCAGGGCCAAGAGACCCAGTACTTC
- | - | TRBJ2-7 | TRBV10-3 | CAISDLQGNEQYF | TGTGCCATCAGTGACTTACAGGGAAACGAGCAGTACTTC
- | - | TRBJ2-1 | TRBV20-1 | CSARFLEQFF | TGCAGTGCTAGATTCCTTGAGCAGTTCTTC
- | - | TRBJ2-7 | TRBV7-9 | CASTTLTAISYEQYF | TGTGCCAGCACCACCTTGACAGCCATCTCCTACGAGCAGTACTTC
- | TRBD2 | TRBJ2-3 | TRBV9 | CASSVDGGAGDTQYF | TGTGCCAGCAGCGTAGACGGGGGGGCCGGAGATACGCAGTATTTT
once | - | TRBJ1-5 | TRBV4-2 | CASSQGGQINQPQHF | TGTGCCAGCAGCCAAGGAGGCCAGATTAATCAGCCCCAGCATTTT
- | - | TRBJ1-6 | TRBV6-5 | CASSSAFGQGYSPLHF | TGTGCCAGCAGTTCCGCGTTTGGGCAGGGGTATTCACCCCTCCACTTT
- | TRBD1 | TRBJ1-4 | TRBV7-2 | CASSSIQGTSEKLFF | TGTGCCAGCAGCTCGATACAGGGGACAAGTGAAAAACTGTTTTTT
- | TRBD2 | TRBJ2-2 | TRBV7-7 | CASSHPDSGGRNTGELFF | TGTGCTAGCAGCCACCCTGATAGCGGGGGGAGAAACACCGGGGAGCTGTTTTTT
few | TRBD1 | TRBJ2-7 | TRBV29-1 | CSVVRGPFYEQYF | TGCAGCGTTGTTAGGGGGCCCTTTTACGAGCAGTACTTC
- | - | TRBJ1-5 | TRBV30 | CAWSPWSSFNQPQHF | TGTGCCTGGAGTCCCTGGTCAAGCTTCAATCAGCCCCAGCATTTT
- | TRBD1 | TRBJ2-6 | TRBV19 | CAPQGGRRANVLTF | TGTGCCCCCCAAGGGGGCCGGAGGGCCAACGTCCTGACTTTC
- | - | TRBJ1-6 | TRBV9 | CASSFTDSPSPLHF | TGTGCCAGCAGCTTCACGGACAGCCCCTCACCCCTCCACTTT
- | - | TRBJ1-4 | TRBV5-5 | CASSLSGATNEKLFF | TGTGCCAGCAGCCTGAGCGGTGCAACTAATGAAAAACTGTTTTTT
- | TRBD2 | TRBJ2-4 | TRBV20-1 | CSATGLAGQYF | TGCAGTGCTACGGGACTAGCGGGGCAGTACTTC
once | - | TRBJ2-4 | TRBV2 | CASSEAKAKNIQYF | TGTGCCAGCAGTGAGGCTAAAGCCAAAAACATTCAGTACTTC
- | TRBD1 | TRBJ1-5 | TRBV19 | CASSIEGTGGRGPQHF | TGTGCCAGTAGTATCGAGGGGACAGGGGGCCGGGGGCCCCAGCATTTT
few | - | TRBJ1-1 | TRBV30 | CAWGGLGFEAFF | TGTGCCTGGGGAGGCCTAGGGTTTGAAGCTTTCTTT
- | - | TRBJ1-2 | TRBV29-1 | CSVGRGAFNYGYTF | TGCAGCGTGGGGAGGGGAGCGTTTAACTATGGCTACACCTTC
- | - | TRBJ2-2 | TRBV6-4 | CASSDWDTGELFF | TGTGCCAGCAGTGACTGGGACACCGGGGAGCTGTTTTTT
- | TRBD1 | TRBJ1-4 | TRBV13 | CASSLTGGRDNEKLFF | TGTGCCAGCAGCTTGACAGGGGGACGAGATAATGAAAAACTGTTTTTT
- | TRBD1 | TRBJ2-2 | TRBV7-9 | CASTGQQGVNTGELFF | TGTGCCAGCACCGGTCAACAGGGGGTGAACACCGGGGAGCTGTTTTTT
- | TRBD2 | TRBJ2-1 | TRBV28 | CASVLAGGPGEQFF | TGTGCCAGCGTGTTAGCGGGGGGGCCGGGTGAGCAGTTCTTC
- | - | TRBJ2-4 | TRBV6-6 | CASSRGAGWLANIQYF | TGTGCCAGCAGTCGAGGCGCGGGGTGGCTGGCAAACATTCAGTACTTC
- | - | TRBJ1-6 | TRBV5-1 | CASSLDGMSNSPLHF | TGCGCCAGCAGCTTGGATGGGATGTCTAATTCACCCCTCCACTTT
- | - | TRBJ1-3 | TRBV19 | CASTPARTSGNTIYF | TGTGCCAGTACTCCAGCGAGGACCTCTGGAAACACCATATATTTT
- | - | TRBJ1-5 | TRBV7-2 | CASSLGRGGNQPQHF | TGTGCCAGCAGCTTAGGACGGGGTGGCAATCAGCCCCAGCATTTT
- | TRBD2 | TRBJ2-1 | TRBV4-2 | CASSQLAGGSYNEQFF | TGTGCCAGCAGCCAGTTAGCGGGGGGCTCCTACAATGAGCAGTTCTTC
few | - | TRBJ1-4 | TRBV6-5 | CASSTVRDEKLFF | TGTGCCAGCTCGACAGTGAGAGATGAAAAACTGTTTTTT
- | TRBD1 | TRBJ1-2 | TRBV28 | CASSAYRGYDYGYTF | TGTGCCAGCAGTGCGTACAGGGGGTATGACTATGGCTACACCTTC
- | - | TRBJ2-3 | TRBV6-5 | CASSYSPGTSTDTQYF | TGTGCCAGCAGTTACTCCCCAGGAACTAGCACAGATACGCAGTATTTT
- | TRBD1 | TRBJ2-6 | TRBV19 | CASSRDRGTLSGANVLTF | TGTGCCAGTAGTCGGGACAGGGGAACCCTATCTGGGGCCAACGTCCTGACTTTC
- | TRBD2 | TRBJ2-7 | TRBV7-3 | CASSSLTRTSGGLSSYEQYF | TGTGCCAGCAGCTCCCTAACAAGGACTAGCGGGGGCCTGAGCTCCTACGAGCAGTACTTC
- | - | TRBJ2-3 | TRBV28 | CASTIPPDTQYF | TGTGCCAGCACCATCCCTCCAGATACGCAGTATTTT
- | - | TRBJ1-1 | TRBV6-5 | CASSRTFGGATEAFF | TGTGCCAGCAGCCGAACCTTCGGGGGGGCCACTGAAGCTTTCTTT
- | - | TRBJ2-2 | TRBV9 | CASSVWTENTGELFF | TGTGCCAGCAGCGTATGGACCGAAAACACCGGGGAGCTGTTTTTT
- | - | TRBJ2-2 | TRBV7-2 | CASSLSQHAGELFF | TGTGCCAGCAGCTTAAGTCAGCACGCCGGGGAGCTGTTTTTT
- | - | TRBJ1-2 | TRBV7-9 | CASSLGDGNYGYTF | TGTGCCAGCAGCTTAGGGGACGGTAACTATGGCTACACCTTC
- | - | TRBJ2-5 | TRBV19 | CARRWRAGNETQYF | TGTGCCAGGCGTTGGCGGGCAGGGAACGAGACCCAGTACTTC
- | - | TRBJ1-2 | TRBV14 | CASSQLRGNGYTF | TGTGCCAGCAGCCAATTGAGGGGGAATGGCTACACCTTC
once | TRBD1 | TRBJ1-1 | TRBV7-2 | CASSRTGGWNTEAFF | TGTGCCAGCAGCAGGACAGGGGGTTGGAACACTGAAGCTTTCTTT
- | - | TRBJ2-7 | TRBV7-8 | CASSLGQGAPYEQYF | TGTGCCAGCAGCTTAGGGCAGGGTGCGCCCTACGAGCAGTACTTC
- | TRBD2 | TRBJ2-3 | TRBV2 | CASSDLAGGPDTQYF | TGTGCCAGCAGTGACCTAGCGGGGGGCCCAGATACGCAGTATTTT
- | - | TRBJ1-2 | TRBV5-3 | CARSFWYGYTF | TGTGCCAGAAGCTTTTGGTATGGCTACACCTTC
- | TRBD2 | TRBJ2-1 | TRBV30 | CAWLAGGNEQFF | TGTGCCTGGTTGGCGGGGGGCAATGAGCAGTTCTTC
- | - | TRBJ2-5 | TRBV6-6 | CATSRLGGFRETQYF | TGTGCCACCTCTAGACTAGGGGGATTCCGGGAGACCCAGTACTTC
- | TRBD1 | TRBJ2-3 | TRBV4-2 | CASSQEGQPTDTQYF | TGTGCCAGCAGCCAAGAGGGACAGCCCACAGATACGCAGTATTTT